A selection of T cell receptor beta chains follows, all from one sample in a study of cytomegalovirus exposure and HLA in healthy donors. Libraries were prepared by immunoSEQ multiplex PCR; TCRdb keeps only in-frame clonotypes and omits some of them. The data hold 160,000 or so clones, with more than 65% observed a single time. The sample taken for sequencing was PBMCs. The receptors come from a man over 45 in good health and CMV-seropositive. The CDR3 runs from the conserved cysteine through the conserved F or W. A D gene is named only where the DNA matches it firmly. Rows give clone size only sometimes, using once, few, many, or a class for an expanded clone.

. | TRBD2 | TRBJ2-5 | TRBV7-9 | CASSRRTSGRRETQYF | TGTGCCAGCAGCCGCCGGACTAGCGGGAGAAGAGAGACCCAGTACTTC
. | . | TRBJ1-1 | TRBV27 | CASSRGTTVNTEAFF | TGTGCCAGCAGTCGGGGGACTACAGTGAACACTGAAGCTTTCTTT
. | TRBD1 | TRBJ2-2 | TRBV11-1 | CASSEDRGRAGELFF | TGTGCCAGCAGCGAAGACAGGGGGAGGGCCGGGGAGCTGTTTTTT
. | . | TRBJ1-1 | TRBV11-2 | CASSQQAVEAFF | TGTGCCAGCAGCCAACAGGCGGTTGAAGCTTTCTTT
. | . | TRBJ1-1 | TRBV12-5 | CASGSIGGTEAFF | TGTGCTAGTGGTAGCATCGGAGGCACTGAAGCTTTCTTT
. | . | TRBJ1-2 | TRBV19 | CASKAEINYGYTF | TGTGCCAGTAAGGCGGAGATAAACTATGGCTACACCTTC
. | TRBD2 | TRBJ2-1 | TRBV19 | CASSPGLAGGWDEQFF | TGTGCCAGTAGCCCGGGACTAGCGGGAGGCTGGGATGAGCAGTTCTTC
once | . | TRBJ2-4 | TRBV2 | CASSMTDFKNIQYF | TGTGCCAGTTCGATGACTGATTTCAAAAACATTCAGTACTTC
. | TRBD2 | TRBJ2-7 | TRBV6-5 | CASSPQAGVPYEQYF | TGTGCCAGCAGCCCCCAAGCGGGGGTTCCCTACGAGCAGTACTTC
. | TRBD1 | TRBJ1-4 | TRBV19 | CASRQGVLSNEKLFF | TGTGCCAGCAGACAGGGAGTCCTGTCTAATGAAAAACTGTTTTTT
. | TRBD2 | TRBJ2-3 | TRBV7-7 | CASSIGTSGGDTQYF | TGTGCCAGCAGCATCGGGACTAGCGGGGGAGATACGCAGTATTTT
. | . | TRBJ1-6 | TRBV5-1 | CASSLGFAGEWGSPLHF | TGCGCCAGCAGCTTGGGTTTCGCAGGGGAGTGGGGCTCACCCCTCCACTTT
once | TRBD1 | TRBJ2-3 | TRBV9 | CASSARGSTDTQYF | TGTGCCAGCAGCGCCAGGGGGAGCACAGATACGCAGTATTTT
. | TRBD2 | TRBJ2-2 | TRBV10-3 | CAISDPTSGSGGELFF | TGTGCCATCAGTGATCCGACTAGCGGGAGTGGCGGGGAGCTGTTTTTT
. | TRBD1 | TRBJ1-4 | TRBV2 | CASRRSGTANEKLFF | TGTGCCAGCCGAAGATCCGGGACAGCTAATGAAAAACTGTTTTTT
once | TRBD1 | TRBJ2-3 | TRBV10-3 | CAISEPGTGGMDTQYF | TGTGCCATCAGTGAGCCAGGGACAGGGGGCATGGATACGCAGTATTTT
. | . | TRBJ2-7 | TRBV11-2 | CASSQVYYEQYF | TGTGCCAGCAGCCAGGTCTATTACGAGCAGTACTTC
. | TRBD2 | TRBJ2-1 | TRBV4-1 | CASSPLAGASSYNEQFF | TGCGCCAGCAGCCCACTAGCGGGGGCAAGCTCCTACAATGAGCAGTTCTTC
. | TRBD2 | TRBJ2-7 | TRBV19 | CASSIGPSGIEQYF | TGTGCCAGTAGTATAGGCCCTAGCGGGATCGAGCAGTACTTC
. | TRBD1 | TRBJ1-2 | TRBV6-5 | CASSYSRQGNYGYTF | TGTGCCAGCAGTTACTCTAGACAGGGGAACTATGGCTACACCTTC